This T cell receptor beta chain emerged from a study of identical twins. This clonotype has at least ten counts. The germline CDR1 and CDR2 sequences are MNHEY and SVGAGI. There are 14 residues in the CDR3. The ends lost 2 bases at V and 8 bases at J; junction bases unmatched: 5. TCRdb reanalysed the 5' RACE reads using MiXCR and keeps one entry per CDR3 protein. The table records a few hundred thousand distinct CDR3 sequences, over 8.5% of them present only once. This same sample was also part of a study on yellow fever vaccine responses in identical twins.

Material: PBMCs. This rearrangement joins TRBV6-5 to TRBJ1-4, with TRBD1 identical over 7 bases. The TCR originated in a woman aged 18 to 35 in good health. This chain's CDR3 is CASSYEEGGEKLFF. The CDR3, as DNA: TGTGCCAGCAGTTACGAGGAAGGGGGCGAAAAACTGTTTTTT.